This T cell receptor beta chain was observed in a study of blood T cell repertoires in COVID-19. CDR1 is SGHTA and CDR2 is FQGNSA in the germline V gene. Trimming cost V 2 bases and J 2 bases, with 10 bases left between them. This CDR3 spans 15 amino acids. Clones were sequenced by immunoSEQ multiplex PCR, and TCRdb holds only the in-frame ones, with some missing. The sample holds approximately 120,000 clones, roughly 90% seen once. The sequencing input was peripheral blood. The rearrangement uses TRBV7-2 and TRBJ2-1, with D possibly matching TRBD1 (5 bases). The origin of this receptor is a woman of 80 years or more with acute or convalescent COVID-19. The CDR3 reads CASSLMAGTYNEQFF. In nucleotides, the CDR3 is TGTGCCAGCAGCTTAATGGCAGGGACCTACAATGAGCAGTTCTTC.